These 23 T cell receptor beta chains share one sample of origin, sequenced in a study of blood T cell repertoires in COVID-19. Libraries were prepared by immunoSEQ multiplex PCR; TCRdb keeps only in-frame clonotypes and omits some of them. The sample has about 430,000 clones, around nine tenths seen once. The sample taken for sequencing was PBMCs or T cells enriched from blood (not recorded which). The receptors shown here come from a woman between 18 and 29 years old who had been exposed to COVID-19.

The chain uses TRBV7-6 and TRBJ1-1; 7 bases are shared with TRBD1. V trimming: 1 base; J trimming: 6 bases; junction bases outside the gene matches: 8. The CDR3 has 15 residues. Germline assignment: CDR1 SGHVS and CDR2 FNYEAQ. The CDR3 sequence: CASSLERGQVAEAFF. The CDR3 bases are TGTGCCAGCAGCTTAGAGAGGGGGCAAGTGGCTGAAGCTTTCTTT.

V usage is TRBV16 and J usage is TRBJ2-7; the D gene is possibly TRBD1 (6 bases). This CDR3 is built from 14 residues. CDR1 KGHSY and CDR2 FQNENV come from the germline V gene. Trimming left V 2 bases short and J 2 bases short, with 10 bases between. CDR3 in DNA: TGTGCCAGCAGCCAAACGGACAGAACCTACGAGCAGTACTTC. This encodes CASSQTDRTYEQYF.

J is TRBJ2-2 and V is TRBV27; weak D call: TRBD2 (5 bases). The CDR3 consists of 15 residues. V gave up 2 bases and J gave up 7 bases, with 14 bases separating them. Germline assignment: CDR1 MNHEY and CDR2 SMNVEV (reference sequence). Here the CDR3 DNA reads TGTGCCAGCAGTTTACTAGCCGACTTAGGCGGGGAGCTGTTTTTT. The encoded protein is CASSLLADLGGELFF.

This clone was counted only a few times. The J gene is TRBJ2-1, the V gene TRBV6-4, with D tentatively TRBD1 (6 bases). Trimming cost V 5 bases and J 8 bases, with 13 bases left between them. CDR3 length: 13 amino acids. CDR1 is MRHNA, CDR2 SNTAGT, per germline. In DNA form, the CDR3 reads TGTGCCAGCAGTCGGGACAATTCTCATGAGCAGTTCTTC. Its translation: CASSRDNSHEQFF.

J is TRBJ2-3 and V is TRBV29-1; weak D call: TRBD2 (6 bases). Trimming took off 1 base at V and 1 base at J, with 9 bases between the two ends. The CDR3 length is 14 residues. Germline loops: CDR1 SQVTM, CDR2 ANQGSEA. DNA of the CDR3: TGCAGCGTTGAAGTGGACTACGGCACAGATACGCAGTATTTT. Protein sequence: CSVEVDYGTDTQYF.

The CDR3 region has the DNA TGTGCCAGCAACAGGGGGCTAGGCGAAAAACTGTTTTTT. Its translation is CASNRGLGEKLFF. The chain combines TRBV12-3 or TRBV12-4 with TRBJ1-4; TRBD1 agrees at 9 bases. This CDR3 spans 13 amino acids. V was clipped by 7 bases and J by 8 bases; unmatched bases: 5.

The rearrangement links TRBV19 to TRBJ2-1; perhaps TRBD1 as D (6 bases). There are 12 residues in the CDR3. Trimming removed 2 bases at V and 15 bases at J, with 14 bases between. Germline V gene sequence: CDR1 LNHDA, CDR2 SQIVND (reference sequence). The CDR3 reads CASSIMDRSPFF. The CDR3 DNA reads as TGTGCCAGTAGTATAATGGACAGATCGCCGTTCTTC.

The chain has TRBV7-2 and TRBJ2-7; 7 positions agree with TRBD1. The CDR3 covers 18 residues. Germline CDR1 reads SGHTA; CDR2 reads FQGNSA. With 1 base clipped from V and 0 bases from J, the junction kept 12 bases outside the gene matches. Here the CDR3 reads CASSLGFSTGVNSYEQYF. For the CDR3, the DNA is TGTGCCAGCAGCTTAGGGTTCTCCACAGGGGTCAACTCCTACGAGCAGTACTTC.

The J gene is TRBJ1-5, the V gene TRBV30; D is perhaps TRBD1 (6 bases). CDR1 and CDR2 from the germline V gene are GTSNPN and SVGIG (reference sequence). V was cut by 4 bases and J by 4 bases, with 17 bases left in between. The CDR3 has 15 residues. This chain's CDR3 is CAWMRAGEGNQPQHF. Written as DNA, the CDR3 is TGTGCCTGGATGAGGGCAGGGGAGGGAAATCAGCCCCAGCATTTT.

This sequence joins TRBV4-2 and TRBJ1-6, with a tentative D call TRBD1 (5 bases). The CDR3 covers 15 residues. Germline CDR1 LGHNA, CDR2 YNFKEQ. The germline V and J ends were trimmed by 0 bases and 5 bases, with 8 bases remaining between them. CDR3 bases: TGTGCCAGCAGCCAAGATCCAGGGAATAATTCACCCCTCCACTTT. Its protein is CASSQDPGNNSPLHF.

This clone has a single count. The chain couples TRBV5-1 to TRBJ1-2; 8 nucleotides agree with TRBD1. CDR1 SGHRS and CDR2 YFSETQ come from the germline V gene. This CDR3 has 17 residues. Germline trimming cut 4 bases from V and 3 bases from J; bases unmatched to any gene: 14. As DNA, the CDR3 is TGCGCCAGCAGCGCCCTATCGCCAGGGGGCGGCGACTATGGCTACACCTTC. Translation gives CASSALSPGGGDYGYTF.

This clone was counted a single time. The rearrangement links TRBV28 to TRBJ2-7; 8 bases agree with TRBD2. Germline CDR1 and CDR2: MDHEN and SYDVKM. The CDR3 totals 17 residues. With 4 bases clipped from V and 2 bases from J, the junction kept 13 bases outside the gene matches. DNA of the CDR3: TGTGCCAGCAGTTCCCCTTCATTGGGGACTAGTCCCTACGAGCAGTACTTC. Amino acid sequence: CASSSPSLGTSPYEQYF.

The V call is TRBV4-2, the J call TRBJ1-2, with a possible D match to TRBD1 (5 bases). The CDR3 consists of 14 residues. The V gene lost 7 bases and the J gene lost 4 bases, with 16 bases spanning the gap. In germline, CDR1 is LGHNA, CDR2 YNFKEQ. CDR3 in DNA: TGTGCCAGCACCATGGCAGGGCTTATCTATGGCTACACCTTC. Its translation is CASTMAGLIYGYTF.

The CDR3 protein is CASSEDREAFF. CDR3 coding DNA: TGTGCCAGCAGCGAGGACAGGGAAGCTTTCTTT. The V gene is TRBV28, the J gene TRBJ1-1; 7 bases line up with TRBD1. The V gene end was trimmed by 6 bases and the J gene end by 8 bases; junction bases not matched to a gene: 3. CDR1 and CDR2 (germline): MDHEN, SYDVKM. CDR3 size: 11 residues. The whole variable domain, filled in from reference TRBV28 and TRBJ1-1, reads DVKVTQSSRYLVKRTGEKVFLECVQDMDHENMFWYRQDPGLGLRLIYFSYDVKMKEKGDIPEGYSVSREKKERFSLILESASTNQTSMYLCASSEDREAFFGQGTRLTVV.

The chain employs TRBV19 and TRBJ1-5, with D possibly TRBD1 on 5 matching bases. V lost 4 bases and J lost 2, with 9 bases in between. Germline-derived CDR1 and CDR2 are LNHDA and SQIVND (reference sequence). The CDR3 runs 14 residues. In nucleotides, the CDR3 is TGTGCCAGTAGTACGTGGGGGGGCAATCAGCCCCAGCATTTT. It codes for CASSTWGGNQPQHF.

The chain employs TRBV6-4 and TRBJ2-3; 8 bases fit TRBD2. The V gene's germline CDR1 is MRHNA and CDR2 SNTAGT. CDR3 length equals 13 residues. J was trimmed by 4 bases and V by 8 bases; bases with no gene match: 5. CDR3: CASRGGEADTQYF. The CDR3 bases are TGTGCCAGCCGGGGGGGGGAAGCAGATACGCAGTATTTT.

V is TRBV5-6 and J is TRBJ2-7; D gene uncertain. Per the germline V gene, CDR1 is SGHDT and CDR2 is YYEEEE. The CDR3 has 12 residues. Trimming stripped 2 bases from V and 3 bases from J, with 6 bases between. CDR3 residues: CASSFLLYEQYF. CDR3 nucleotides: TGTGCCAGCAGCTTCCTCCTCTACGAGCAGTACTTC.

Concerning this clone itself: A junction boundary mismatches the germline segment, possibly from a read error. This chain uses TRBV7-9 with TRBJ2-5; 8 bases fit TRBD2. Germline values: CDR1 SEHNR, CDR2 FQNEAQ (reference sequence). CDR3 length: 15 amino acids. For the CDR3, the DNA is TGTGCCAGCAGCCTAGCGGGCGCCCGCCAAGAGACCCAGTACTTC. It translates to CASSLAGARQETQYF.

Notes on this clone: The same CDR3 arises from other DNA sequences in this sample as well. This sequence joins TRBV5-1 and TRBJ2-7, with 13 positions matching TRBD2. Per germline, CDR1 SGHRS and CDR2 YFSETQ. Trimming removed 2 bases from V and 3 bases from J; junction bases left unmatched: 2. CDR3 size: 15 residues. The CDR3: CASSLGLAGVYEQYF. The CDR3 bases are TGCGCCAGCAGCTTAGGACTAGCGGGGGTCTACGAGCAGTACTTC. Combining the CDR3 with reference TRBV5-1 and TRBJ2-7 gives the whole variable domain KAGVTQTPRYLIKTRGQQVTLSCSPISGHRSVSWYQQTPGQGLQFLFEYFSETQRNKGNFPGRFSGRQFSNSRSEMNVSTLELGDSALYLCASSLGLAGVYEQYFGPGTRLTVT.

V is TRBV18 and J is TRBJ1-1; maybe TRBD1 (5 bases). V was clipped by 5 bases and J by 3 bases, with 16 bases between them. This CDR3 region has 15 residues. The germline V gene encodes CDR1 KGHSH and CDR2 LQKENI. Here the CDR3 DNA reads TGTGCCAGCTCAGCCGGGAGGGGCCGCGACACTGAAGCTTTCTTT. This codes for CASSAGRGRDTEAFF.

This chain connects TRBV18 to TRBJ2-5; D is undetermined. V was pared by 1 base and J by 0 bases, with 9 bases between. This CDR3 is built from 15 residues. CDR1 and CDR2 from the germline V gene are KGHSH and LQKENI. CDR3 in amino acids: CASSPRQPDQETQYF. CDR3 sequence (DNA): TGTGCCAGCTCACCACGACAACCAGACCAAGAGACCCAGTACTTC.

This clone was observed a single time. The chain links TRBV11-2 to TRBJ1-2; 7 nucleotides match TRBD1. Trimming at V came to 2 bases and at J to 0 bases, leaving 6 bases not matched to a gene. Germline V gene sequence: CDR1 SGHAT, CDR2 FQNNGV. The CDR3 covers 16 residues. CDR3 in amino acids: CASSLYTGAANYGYTF. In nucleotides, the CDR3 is TGTGCCAGCAGCTTATATACAGGGGCGGCTAACTATGGCTACACCTTC.

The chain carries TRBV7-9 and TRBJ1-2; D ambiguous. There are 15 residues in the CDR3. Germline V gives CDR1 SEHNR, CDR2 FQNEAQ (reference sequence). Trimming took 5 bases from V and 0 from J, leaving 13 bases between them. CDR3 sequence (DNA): TGTGCCAGCAGCCTTAGTTTCGATCCTAACTATGGCTACACCTTC. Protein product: CASSLSFDPNYGYTF.